Each of the 25 T cell receptor beta chains below was sequenced from the same sample in a study of blood T cell repertoires in COVID-19. The method was immunoSEQ multiplex PCR; TCRdb's version includes in-frame clones alone and lacks a portion of them. The sample contains about 240,000 clones, approximately 83% of which appear only once. The sequenced material came from peripheral blood. The receptor set was obtained from a woman older than 75 with acute or convalescent COVID-19.

J is TRBJ2-7 and V is TRBV15, with a possible D match to TRBD2 (6 bases). CDR3 size: 15 residues. Between the trimmed V and J ends, which lost 0 bases and 2 bases, there was a span of 11 bases. CDR1 is LNHNV, CDR2 YYDKDF, per germline (reference sequence). The CDR3 region is CATSRDPRGPYEQYF. The CDR3 DNA sequence: TGTGCCACCAGCAGAGATCCGCGGGGTCCCTACGAGCAGTACTTC.

The chain employs TRBV5-1 and TRBJ2-5; D ambiguous. The CDR3 totals 14 residues. Germline values: CDR1 SGHRS, CDR2 YFSETQ. V lost 2 bases to trimming and J lost 3 bases, with 11 bases between them. The CDR3 coding sequence is TGCGCCAGCAGCTTAACGACATCAGAAGAGACCCAGTACTTC. It yields the protein CASSLTTSEETQYF.

This sequence joins TRBV23-1 and TRBJ2-1; TRBD2 is a possible D gene (5 bases). TRBV23-1 is an open reading frame whose function is uncertain. This CDR3 is 20 amino acids long. The ends were cut back, 1 base at V and 4 bases at J, with 26 bases in the middle. The CDR3 nucleotides read TGCGCCAGCAGTCAATTGTGGGAGCAACCCAAAGTCATATGGTACAATGAGCAGTTCTTC. This encodes CASSQLWEQPKVIWYNEQFF.

This chain joins TRBV30 and TRBJ1-2; TRBD1 matches 7 bases. Unmatched junction bases numbered 6, after V lost 2 bases and J lost 6 bases. Germline values: CDR1 GTSNPN, CDR2 SVGIG (reference sequence). The CDR3 consists of 13 residues. This CDR3 reads CAWSIDRVNGYTF. The CDR3 coding sequence is TGTGCCTGGAGTATCGACAGGGTCAATGGCTACACCTTC.

This clone occurred a few times. The chain recombines TRBV11-3 with TRBJ2-2; D unclear. Germline V gene lookup returns CDR1 SGHNT and CDR2 YENEEA. This CDR3 has 15 residues. Deletions cut 6 bases from V and 0 bases from J, with 11 bases between. Here the CDR3 DNA reads TGTGCCAGCAGTTCGGTTTTCTCGAACACCGGGGAGCTGTTTTTT. Protein: CASSSVFSNTGELFF.

The chain recombines TRBV7-8 with TRBJ1-5, with 7 bases that match TRBD1. This CDR3 has 15 amino acids. J was trimmed by 2 bases and V by 5 bases; bases with no gene match: 6. Germline V CDR1 and CDR2: SGHVS, FQNEAQ. The DNA of the CDR3 is TGTGCCAGCAGCGCCGGGACAGCGGGCAATCAGCCCCAGCATTTT. Translation: CASSAGTAGNQPQHF.

The chain has TRBV7-8 and TRBJ2-7, with 10 bases lining up with TRBD1. Germline V gives CDR1 SGHVS, CDR2 FQNEAQ. The CDR3 has 13 amino acids. After removal of 5 bases from V and 3 bases from J, the junction contained 1 base not matched to a gene. The chain's CDR3 is CASSGDRGYEQYF. CDR3 DNA sequence: TGTGCCAGCAGCGGGGACAGGGGCTACGAGCAGTACTTC.

The chain is built from TRBV10-3 and TRBJ1-4; D perhaps matches TRBD1 (6 bases). The length of the CDR3 is 16 residues. The germline gives CDR1 ENHRY, CDR2 SYGVKD. Trimming pared 6 bases from V and 5 bases from J, leaving 19 bases between. CDR3 bases: TGTGCCATCAGCCCTCGAGAGACAGGCGGCAATGAAAAACTGTTTTTT. Encoded protein: CAISPRETGGNEKLFF.

The chain couples TRBV30 to TRBJ2-2; D is ambiguous. Germline CDR1 and CDR2: GTSNPN and SVGIG (reference sequence). CDR3 size: 13 residues. V shed 0 bases and J shed 4 bases, with 6 bases lying between them. CDR3 coding DNA: TGTGCCTGGAGTGTTTCCAGCACCGGGGAGCTGTTTTTT. This gives the protein CAWSVSSTGELFF.

The genes are TRBV19 and TRBJ1-5; tentatively, D is TRBD1 (5 bases). The CDR3 is made up of 14 amino acids. CDR1 is LNHDA and CDR2 is SQIVND in the germline V gene (reference sequence). Trimming left V 8 bases short and J 6 bases short, with 17 bases between. The CDR3 loop reads CASGFSGFRQPQHF. In nucleotides, the CDR3 is TGTGCCAGTGGTTTCTCAGGGTTTCGTCAGCCCCAGCATTTT.

The chain employs TRBV5-1 and TRBJ2-5; 12 bases line up with TRBD2. Trimming at V came to 3 bases and at J to 2 bases, leaving 5 bases not matched to a gene. The CDR3 has 16 residues. Germline CDR1 and CDR2: SGHRS and YFSETQ. The CDR3 nucleotides read TGCGCCAGCAGCTCTGGGGGGACTAGCGGGCAAGAGACCCAGTACTTC. Its protein product is CASSSGGTSGQETQYF.

This clone came up a few times. This chain connects TRBV7-9 to TRBJ1-1; D might be TRBD1 (6 bases). Germline V CDR1 and CDR2: SEHNR, FQNEAQ (reference sequence). Trimming pared 5 bases from V and 5 bases from J, leaving 15 bases between. The CDR3 covers 14 residues. CDR3 DNA: TGTGCCAGCAGCCTCCGCGATAGGGGGACTGAAGCTTTCTTT. Residues: CASSLRDRGTEAFF.

The chain links TRBV5-4 to TRBJ1-3, with 7 nucleotides matching TRBD1. This CDR3 has 14 amino acids. CDR1 SGHNT and CDR2 YYREEE come from the germline V gene (reference sequence). J lost 2 bases, V lost 5 bases, and 4 bases had no gene match. The CDR3 here is CASSQDRTGNTIYF. For the CDR3, the DNA is TGTGCCAGCAGTCAGGACAGGACTGGAAACACCATATATTTT.

The chain joins TRBV6-5 to TRBJ1-5, with D possibly matching TRBD1 (5 bases). Trimming pared 7 bases from V and 7 bases from J, leaving 14 bases between. Germline CDR1 and CDR2: MNHEY and SVGAGI. The CDR3 length is 13 residues. CDR3 DNA sequence: TGTGCCAGCACGGGCAATTGGGGCCAGCCCCAGCATTTT. This gives the protein CASTGNWGQPQHF.

The chain links TRBV2 to TRBJ1-2, with 9 bases identical to TRBD1. J gave up 8 bases and V 7 bases, and 11 bases lay outside the gene matches. The CDR3 is 14 residues long. Germline V gives CDR1 SNHLY, CDR2 FYNNEI. CDR3 sequence: CASKRTGAGGGYTF. CDR3 nucleotide sequence: TGTGCCAGCAAGAGGACAGGGGCGGGGGGAGGCTACACCTTC.

The gene calls are TRBV7-2 and TRBJ2-6; 11 bases line up with TRBD2. The V gene end was trimmed by 3 bases and the J gene end by 3 bases; junction bases not matched to a gene: 1. The CDR3 is 16 residues long. Germline V lookup: CDR1 SGHTA, CDR2 FQGNSA. CDR3 bases: TGTGCCAGCAGCTTTACTAGCGGGGGTGGGGCCAACGTCCTGACTTTC. It specifies CASSFTSGGGANVLTF.

The sample holds one count of this clone. The gene calls are TRBV6-6 and TRBJ1-4, with D perhaps TRBD1 (6 bases). CDR3 length: 14 amino acids. V gave up 2 bases and J gave up 8 bases, with 12 bases separating them. Germline V gene lookup returns CDR1 MNHNY and CDR2 SVGAGI (reference sequence). The CDR3 loop is CASSYHRAGEKLFF. The CDR3, as DNA: TGTGCCAGCAGTTACCACAGGGCAGGCGAAAAACTGTTTTTT.

This sequence joins TRBV6-4 and TRBJ2-1, with 7 positions matching TRBD1. V shed 4 bases, J shed 3 bases, and the junction held 6 bases outside the gene matches. Germline V CDR1 and CDR2: MRHNA, SNTAGT. CDR3 size: 15 residues. CDR3 sequence: CASSGRDSYYNEQFF. CDR3 in DNA: TGTGCCAGCAGTGGTCGGGACAGCTACTACAATGAGCAGTTCTTC.

V and J are TRBV10-3 and TRBJ1-5, with unresolved D. Germline CDR1 is ENHRY and CDR2 is SYGVKD. The CDR3 is made up of 13 amino acids. Trimming removed 2 bases from V and 7 bases from J, with 9 bases in between. CDR3 residues: CAISEVQEQPQHF. The CDR3 nucleotides read TGTGCCATCAGTGAGGTGCAGGAACAGCCCCAGCATTTT.

This clone was counted once. The chain uses TRBV3-1 (or the pseudogene TRBV3-2) and TRBJ1-6; D gene uncertain. The germline V and J ends were trimmed by 2 bases and 14 bases, with 13 bases remaining between them. The CDR3 is made up of 13 amino acids. Looked up from germline, CDR1 is LGHDT and CDR2 is YNNKEL (reference sequence). CDR3 sequence: CASSQSFEGSLHF. Written as DNA, the CDR3 is TGTGCCAGCAGCCAATCTTTTGAGGGCTCCCTCCACTTT.

The chain couples TRBV5-1 to TRBJ2-7; 8 nucleotides agree with TRBD1. The CDR3 extends over 15 amino acids. With 3 bases clipped from V and 1 base from J, the junction kept 6 bases outside the gene matches. The germline CDR1 and CDR2 sequences are SGHRS and YFSETQ. The CDR3, as DNA: TGCGCCAGCAGCTCCCAGGGGGCTCCTTCCTACGAGCAGTACTTC. Translated: CASSSQGAPSYEQYF.

This clone was recorded once. The chain carries TRBV30 and TRBJ1-5; tentative D call: TRBD1 (6 bases). The germline V gene has CDR1 GTSNPN and CDR2 SVGIG (reference sequence). There are 14 residues in the CDR3. Between the trimmed V and J ends, which lost 2 bases and 0 bases, there was a span of 8 bases. CDR3 nucleotide sequence: TGTGCCTGGAGTTCAGGGGTTAGCAATCAGCCCCAGCATTTT. Translating gives CAWSSGVSNQPQHF.

This rearrangement joins TRBV4-1 to TRBJ2-2; D possibly corresponds to TRBD1 (6 bases). The CDR3 contains 15 residues. The germline V gene encodes CDR1 MGHRA and CDR2 YSYEKL. V lost 4 bases and J lost 4, with 13 bases in between. CDR3 sequence: CASSLTIGGTGELFF. The CDR3 DNA is TGCGCCAGCAGCCTTACGATAGGGGGCACCGGGGAGCTGTTTTTT.

A few counts support this clone. Other DNA sequences in this specimen translate into the identical CDR3. The chain combines TRBV20-1 with TRBJ2-7, with D perhaps matching TRBD1 (5 bases). The germline CDR1 and CDR2 sequences are DFQATT and SNEGSKA (reference sequence). Trimming took 6 bases from V and 1 from J, leaving 7 bases between them. The CDR3 contains 11 residues. CDR3 loop: CSAGPSYEQYF. As DNA, the CDR3 is TGCAGTGCGGGGCCTTCCTACGAGCAGTACTTC.

The rearrangement links TRBV27 to TRBJ2-5; D ambiguous. This CDR3 has 15 amino acids. The germline V gene has CDR1 MNHEY and CDR2 SMNVEV (reference sequence). The V gene lost 5 bases and the J gene lost 5 bases, with 18 bases spanning the gap. The CDR3 loop reads CASSPLGRGRETQYF. In DNA form, the CDR3 reads TGTGCCAGCAGTCCGCTCGGCCGAGGCCGGGAGACCCAGTACTTC.